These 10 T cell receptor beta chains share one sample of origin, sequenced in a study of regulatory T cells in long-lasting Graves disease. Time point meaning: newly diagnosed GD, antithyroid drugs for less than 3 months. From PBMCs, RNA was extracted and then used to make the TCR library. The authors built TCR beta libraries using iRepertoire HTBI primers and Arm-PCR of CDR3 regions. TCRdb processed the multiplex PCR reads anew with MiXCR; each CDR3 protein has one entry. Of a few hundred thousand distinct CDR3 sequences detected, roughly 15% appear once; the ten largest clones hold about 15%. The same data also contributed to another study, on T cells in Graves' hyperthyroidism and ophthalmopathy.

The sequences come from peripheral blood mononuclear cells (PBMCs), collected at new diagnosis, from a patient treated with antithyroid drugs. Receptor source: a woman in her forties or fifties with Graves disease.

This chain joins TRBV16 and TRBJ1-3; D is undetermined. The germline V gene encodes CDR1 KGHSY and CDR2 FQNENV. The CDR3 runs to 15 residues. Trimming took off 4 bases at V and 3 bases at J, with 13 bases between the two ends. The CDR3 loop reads CASSPSAPVGNTIYF. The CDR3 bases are TGTGCCAGCAGCCCAAGTGCTCCCGTTGGAAACACCATATATTTT.

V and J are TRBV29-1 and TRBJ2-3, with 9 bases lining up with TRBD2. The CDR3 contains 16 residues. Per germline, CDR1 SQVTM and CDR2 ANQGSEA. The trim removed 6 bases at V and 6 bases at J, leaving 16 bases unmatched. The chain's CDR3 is CSVLGTAAGGSDTQYF. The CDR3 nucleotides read TGCAGCGTCCTCGGTACGGCGGCGGGAGGGTCGGATACGCAGTATTTT.

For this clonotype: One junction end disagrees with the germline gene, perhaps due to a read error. The CDR3 sequence: CASTDRTDSPLRF. CDR3 bases: TGTGCCAGCACTGACAGGACAGATTCACCCCTCCGCTTT. The chain uses TRBV28 and TRBJ1-6; a possible D gene is TRBD1 (6 bases). The CDR3 has 13 amino acids. Germline assignment: CDR1 MDHEN and CDR2 SYDVKM.

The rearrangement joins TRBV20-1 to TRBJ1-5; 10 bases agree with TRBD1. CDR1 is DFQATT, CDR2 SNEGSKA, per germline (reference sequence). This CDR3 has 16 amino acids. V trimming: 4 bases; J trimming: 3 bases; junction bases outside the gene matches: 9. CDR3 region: CSATPPGQGNNQPQHF. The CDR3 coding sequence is TGCAGTGCTACCCCTCCGGGACAGGGGAACAATCAGCCCCAGCATTTT.

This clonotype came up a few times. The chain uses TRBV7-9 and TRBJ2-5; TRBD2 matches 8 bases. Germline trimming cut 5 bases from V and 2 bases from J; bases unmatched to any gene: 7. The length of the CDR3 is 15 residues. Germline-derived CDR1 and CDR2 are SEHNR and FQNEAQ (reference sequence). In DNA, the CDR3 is TGTGCCAGCAGCCCCAAAAGCGGGAGTCAAGAGACCCAGTACTTC. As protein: CASSPKSGSQETQYF.

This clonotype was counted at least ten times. Here the CDR3 reads CASSSRDEKLFF. In nucleotides, the CDR3 is TGTGCCAGCAGCTCGAGGGATGAAAAACTGTTTTTT. The rearrangement links TRBV11-2 to TRBJ1-4; D uncertain. Trimming took off 4 bases at V and 6 bases at J, with 6 bases between the two ends. The CDR3 extends over 12 amino acids. The V gene's germline CDR1 is SGHAT and CDR2 FQNNGV.

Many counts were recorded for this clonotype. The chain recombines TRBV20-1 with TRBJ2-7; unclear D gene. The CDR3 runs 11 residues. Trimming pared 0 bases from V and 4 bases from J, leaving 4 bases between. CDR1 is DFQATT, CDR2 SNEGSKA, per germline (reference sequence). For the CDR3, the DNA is TGCAGTGCTAGAGATATGTACGAGCAGTACTTC. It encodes CSARDMYEQYF.

Here the CDR3 DNA reads TGTGCCTGGACCCGAGGAGGGGGAGACATTCAGTACTTC. Protein sequence: CAWTRGGGDIQYF. J is TRBJ2-4 and V is TRBV30; perhaps D is TRBD1 or TRBD2 (6 bases each). V was trimmed by 4 bases and J by 8 bases, leaving 15 bases between them. The CDR3 length is 13 residues. The germline V gene has CDR1 GTSNPN and CDR2 SVGIG (reference sequence).

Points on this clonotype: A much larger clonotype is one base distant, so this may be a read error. The CDR3 DNA is TGTGCCAGCAGTCCCGGGGCCCAGAGGGGTCCGTCAGATACGCAGTGTTTT. This encodes CASSPGAQRGPSDTQCF. The chain links TRBV12-3 or TRBV12-4 to TRBJ2-3; D could derive from TRBD1 or TRBD2 (5 bases each). There are 17 residues in the CDR3.

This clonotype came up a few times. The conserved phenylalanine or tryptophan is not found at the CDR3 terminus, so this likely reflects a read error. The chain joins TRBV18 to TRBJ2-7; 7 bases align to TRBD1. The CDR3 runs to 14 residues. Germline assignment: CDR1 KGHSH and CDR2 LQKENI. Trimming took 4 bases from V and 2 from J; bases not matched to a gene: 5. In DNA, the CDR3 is TGTGCCAGCTCACTCCAGGGGGAGACCTACGAGCAGTACCTC. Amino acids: CASSLQGETYEQYL.